The 13 T cell receptor beta chains given below trace back to one sample, sequenced in a study of cytomegalovirus exposure and HLA in healthy donors. The PCR used 60 Vbeta and 13 Jbeta primers. Sequencing was performed with immunoSEQ multiplex PCR; in TCRdb, only in-frame clones are kept and a portion is missing. The sample includes more than 80,000 clones, 75% to 85% of them seen just once. Sequencing was performed on PBMCs. Receptors were obtained from a man aged 50-59 years in good health and CMV-seronegative.

J is TRBJ2-2 and V is TRBV27; 11 nucleotides agree with TRBD1. With 6 bases clipped from V and 5 bases from J, the junction kept 14 bases outside the gene matches. CDR3 length: 18 residues. Germline V lookup: CDR1 MNHEY, CDR2 SMNVEV (reference sequence). CDR3 protein: CASSLQAAGTGGTGELFF. Written as DNA, the CDR3 is TGTGCCAGCAGCCTGCAAGCCGCCGGGACAGGGGGAACCGGGGAGCTGTTTTTT.

This chain connects TRBV19 to TRBJ1-5; 8 bases map to TRBD1. Per germline, CDR1 LNHDA and CDR2 SQIVND (reference sequence). V trimming: 5 bases; J trimming: 7 bases; junction bases outside the gene matches: 7. The CDR3 totals 14 residues. The CDR3 DNA reads as TGTGCCAGTAGTCGACAGGGGAGGTTCCAGCCCCAGCATTTT. As protein: CASSRQGRFQPQHF.

The genes are TRBV30 and TRBJ1-6; tentative D call: TRBD1 (5 bases). Germline CDR1 is GTSNPN and CDR2 is SVGIG (reference sequence). This CDR3 has 17 residues. V was trimmed by 0 bases and J by 9 bases, leaving 21 bases between them. The CDR3 nucleotides read TGTGCCTGGAGTGTAAACGTGGGGGGAGTCCTGGGTTCACCCCTCCACTTT. It specifies CAWSVNVGGVLGSPLHF.

The genes are TRBV2 and TRBJ1-2, with TRBD1 matching over 11 bases. V gave up 6 bases and J gave up 4 bases; unmatched junction bases: 4. The CDR3 loop spans 14 amino acids. In germline, CDR1 is SNHLY, CDR2 FYNNEI. The CDR3 is CASRSGTGGYGYTF. As DNA, the CDR3 is TGTGCCAGCAGGAGCGGGACAGGGGGCTATGGCTACACCTTC. The full variable domain, in which reference TRBV2 and TRBJ1-2 provide the parts outside the CDR3, is EPEVTQTPSHQVTQMGQEVILRCVPISNHLYFYWYRQILGQKVEFLVSFYNNEISEKSEIFDDQFSVERPDGSNFTLKIRSTKLEDSAMYFCASRSGTGGYGYTFGSGTRLTVV.

This chain connects TRBV11-2 to TRBJ2-6; D ambiguous. The CDR3 length is 16 residues. Germline V gene data show CDR1 as SGHAT and CDR2 as FQNNGV. The V end lost 3 bases, the J end lost 0 bases, and 9 bases lay between the germline ends. The CDR3 bases are TGTGCCAGCAGCTTCCACAGTCCCTCTGGGGCCAACGTCCTGACTTTC. Its protein product is CASSFHSPSGANVLTF. The variable domain in full, completed from reference TRBV11-2 and TRBJ2-6, reads EAGVAQSPRYKIIEKRQSVAFWCNPISGHATLYWYQQILGQGPKLLIQFQNNGVVDDSQLPKDRFSAERLKGVDSTLKIQPAKLEDSAVYLCASSFHSPSGANVLTFGAGSRLTVL.

The chain employs TRBV5-1 and TRBJ2-3; D might be TRBD2 (6 bases). Looked up from germline, CDR1 is SGHRS and CDR2 is YFSETQ. The V gene lost 3 bases and the J gene lost 0 bases, with 14 bases spanning the gap. The CDR3 spans 16 residues. CDR3 coding DNA: TGCGCCAGCAGCTCCGATTTGGGAGGTAGCACAGATACGCAGTATTTT. Translated, it gives CASSSDLGGSTDTQYF.

The genes are TRBV6-1 and TRBJ2-7; weak D call: TRBD1 (5 bases). Trimming pared 6 bases from V and 11 bases from J, leaving 20 bases between. Germline V gene lookup returns CDR1 MNHNS and CDR2 SASEGT. The CDR3 contains 13 residues. The CDR3 DNA reads as TGTGCCAGCAGATCCCCGACAGACGCAATTGAGTACTTC. This codes for CASRSPTDAIEYF.

This clone was seen more than once but under ten times. The chain is built from TRBV2 and TRBJ1-5, with D possibly matching TRBD1 (6 bases). V gave up 7 bases and J gave up 4 bases, with 11 bases separating them. Germline V gene data show CDR1 as SNHLY and CDR2 as FYNNEI. The length of the CDR3 is 13 residues. CDR3 sequence reads: CASTGEGNQPQHF. The CDR3 DNA is TGTGCCAGCACAGGGGAGGGAAATCAGCCCCAGCATTTT.

V gene TRBV5-5 combines with J gene TRBJ2-1; a weak D match, TRBD2 (6 bases). In germline, CDR1 is SGHKS, CDR2 YYEKEE (reference sequence). V was cut by 0 bases and J by 6 bases, with 16 bases left in between. This CDR3 has 16 amino acids. In DNA form, the CDR3 reads TGTGCCAGCAGCTTGGTATTCGGGGGTTTGGCCAATGAGCAGTTCTTC. Its protein product is CASSLVFGGLANEQFF.

V is TRBV2 and J is TRBJ2-7; the D gene is possibly TRBD1 (6 bases). Trimming shortened V by 6 bases and J by 7 bases, and 19 bases separated the two germline ends. The CDR3 spans 14 residues. The germline gives CDR1 SNHLY, CDR2 FYNNEI. CDR3 sequence: CASSYRAPNTEQYV. The CDR3 DNA reads TGTGCCAGCAGCTACAGGGCGCCCAACACTGAGCAGTACGTC.

V is TRBV4-2 and J is TRBJ1-2; 9 positions match TRBD1. CDR3 length: 13 amino acids. The V and J ends lost 4 bases and 3 bases, in that order; junction bases with no gene match: 0. From germline, CDR1 is LGHNA and CDR2 YNFKEQ. CDR3 DNA sequence: TGTGCCAGCAGCCGACAGGGGGACTATGGCTACACCTTC. Translation: CASSRQGDYGYTF.

J is TRBJ2-5 and V is TRBV5-1; 9 nucleotides match TRBD1. The CDR3 loop spans 15 amino acids. Unmatched junction bases numbered 4, after V lost 0 bases and J lost 4 bases. CDR1 SGHRS and CDR2 YFSETQ come from the germline V gene. The CDR3 reads CASSLGGQGGETQYF. The DNA for the CDR3 is TGCGCCAGCAGCTTGGGGGGACAGGGTGGAGAGACCCAGTACTTC.

The V and J genes are TRBV19 and TRBJ2-7; 8 positions agree with TRBD1. The CDR3 sequence is 13 residues long. V lost 5 bases to trimming and J lost 6 bases; unmatched junction nucleotides: 6. CDR1 is LNHDA and CDR2 is SQIVND in the germline V gene (reference sequence). CDR3 in DNA: TGTGCCAGTAGTCCCGGACAGGGCGGCGAGCAGTACGTC. Its translation: CASSPGQGGEQYV.